This entry describes one TCR beta chain. Its antigen is still unknown. This entry belongs to a study of cytomegalovirus exposure and HLA in healthy donors. Study results and caveats: CMV serostatus was the only recorded immune exposure for donors. Reportedly, diagnosis of cytomegalovirus status by the classifier showed high specificity and sensitivity.

From germline, CDR1 is SGHTA and CDR2 FQGTGA. V gave up 5 bases and J gave up 0 bases, with 22 bases separating them. This CDR3 contains 18 residues. With 60 Vbeta and 13 Jbeta primers, the PCR was carried out. TCRdb's table, derived via immunoSEQ multiplex PCR, lists solely in-frame clones and lacks some. The listing records about 150,000 clones. The clonotype originates from a woman between 45 and 65 years old in good health and CMV-seronegative. The sample consisted of PBMCs. The chain combines TRBV7-3 with TRBJ1-1; D is ambiguous. The CDR3 nucleotides read TGTGCCAGCAGCCCCCGGGGAGGGAGAACCCCCATGAACACTGAAGCTTTCTTT. This translates into CASSPRGGRTPMNTEAFF.